This T cell receptor beta chain came from a study of early T cells in non-severe SARS-CoV-2 infection. Whole-study findings and limits: Clonotype matching in VDJdb favored anti-spike CD8 responses and did not capture private and CD4 specificities.

This clonotype has just a few counts. Its target is unknown. This CDR3 contains 22 residues. Germline CDR1 SGHRS, CDR2 YFSETQ. Trimming removed 4 bases from V and 3 bases from J; junction bases left unmatched: 27. TCRdb re-derived calls from the 5' RACE reads in MiXCR, one entry per CDR3 protein. The repertoire consists of approximately 70,000 distinct CDR3 sequences, with over 9.5% occurring once and the leading ten covering roughly 7.5%. This specimen was whole blood, taken at baseline. This receptor was taken from an adult who was a healthcare worker with PCR-confirmed SARS-CoV-2 infection or an uninfected control (not recorded which). This chain connects TRBV5-1 to TRBJ2-1; 8 bases map to TRBD1. DNA for the CDR3: TGCGCCAGCAGCCCAATGACTCGGGACAGGCTGGGGAGTAGGCCCTTCTACAATGAGCAGTTCTTC. Encoded protein: CASSPMTRDRLGSRPFYNEQFF. The full variable domain, completed using reference TRBV5-1 and TRBJ2-1, is KAGVTQTPRYLIKTRGQQVTLSCSPISGHRSVSWYQQTPGQGLQFLFEYFSETQRNKGNFPGRFSGRQFSNSRSEMNVSTLELGDSALYLCASSPMTRDRLGSRPFYNEQFFGPGTRLTVL.